The 20 T cell receptor beta chains reported below all come from one sample, sequenced in a study of blood T cell repertoires in COVID-19. TCRdb's copy holds only in-frame clones and misses some; the assay was immunoSEQ multiplex PCR. The top ten hold 5.7% of the sample, which has around 80,000 clones, about 73% seen once. Material: peripheral blood. The source is a man aged 50 to 60 with active or convalescent COVID-19.

The rearrangement links TRBV5-1 to TRBJ1-2; 7 bases align to TRBD1. The CDR3 runs 16 residues. Germline V gene sequence: CDR1 SGHRS, CDR2 YFSETQ. The V gene end was trimmed by 0 bases and the J gene end by 1 base; junction bases not matched to a gene: 6. CDR3 nucleotide sequence: TGCGCCAGCAGCTTGGTTAGCCAGGGGGATAACTATGGCTACACCTTC. This sequence encodes CASSLVSQGDNYGYTF.

The chain has TRBV5-6 and TRBJ2-5; 9 positions match TRBD2. The CDR3 has 15 residues. Germline loops: CDR1 SGHDT, CDR2 YYEEEE. V was clipped by 0 bases and J by 2 bases; unmatched bases: 2. The CDR3 region is CASSLEAGGQETQYF. CDR3 in DNA: TGTGCCAGCAGCTTGGAAGCGGGGGGACAAGAGACCCAGTACTTC.

The V and J genes are TRBV29-1 and TRBJ1-1; 8 nucleotides match TRBD1. The CDR3 is 13 residues long. The V gene's germline CDR1 is SQVTM and CDR2 ANQGSEA. With V trimmed by 7 bases and J by 3 bases, 7 bases remained unmatched. CDR3 residues: CSAFRGPDTEAFF. The CDR3 region has the DNA TGCAGCGCCTTCAGGGGGCCTGACACTGAAGCTTTCTTT.

The chain uses TRBV10-2 and TRBJ2-7; tentatively, D is TRBD1 (5 bases). The CDR3 totals 14 residues. Germline V lookup: CDR1 WSHSY, CDR2 SAAADI. V was shortened by 7 bases and J by 0 bases, with 13 bases between the two germline ends. CDR3: CASMGQVSSYEQYF. For the CDR3, the DNA is TGCGCCAGCATGGGGCAGGTCAGCTCCTACGAGCAGTACTTC.

This chain connects TRBV5-1 to TRBJ2-5; no clear D. This CDR3 has 13 amino acids. The V and J ends lost 9 bases and 4 bases respectively, with 16 bases between them. Per the germline V gene, CDR1 is SGHRS and CDR2 is YFSETQ. CDR3 nucleotide sequence: TGCGCCACCCAAGGAGAGCTGCCAGAGACCCAGTACTTC. It yields the protein CATQGELPETQYF.

The CDR3 DNA is TGCAGCGTGGGGGACACCAGTGGCGAGCAGTACTTC. Amino acid sequence: CSVGDTSGEQYF. The rearrangement uses TRBV29-1 and TRBJ2-7; perhaps TRBD1 as D (6 bases). The germline V gene encodes CDR1 SQVTM and CDR2 ANQGSEA. Trimming took 6 bases from V and 6 from J, leaving 15 bases between them. The CDR3 runs to 12 residues.

The chain recombines TRBV6-6 with TRBJ1-6; D perhaps matches TRBD1 (5 bases). V was cut by 5 bases and J by 7 bases, with 18 bases left in between. The CDR3 is 16 amino acids. CDR1 MNHNY and CDR2 SVGAGI come from the germline V gene (reference sequence). This CDR3 is CASSLGGEGGNSPLHF. DNA of the CDR3: TGTGCCAGCAGTCTGGGGGGGGAGGGTGGAAATTCACCCCTCCACTTT.

The J gene is TRBJ1-2, the V gene TRBV5-1; perhaps TRBD1 as D (5 bases). Germline V gene lookup returns CDR1 SGHRS and CDR2 YFSETQ. Trimming shortened V by 1 base and J by 7 bases, and 14 bases separated the two germline ends. This CDR3 is built from 14 residues. The CDR3 DNA follows: TGCGCCAGCAGCTTGAATGACCCAAGGGGTGGCTACACCTTC. The encoded protein is CASSLNDPRGGYTF.

This sequence joins TRBV6-6 and TRBJ1-5; 9 bases line up with TRBD1. V shed 2 bases, J shed 4 bases, and the junction held 3 bases outside the gene matches. CDR1 is MNHNY, CDR2 SVGAGI, per germline (reference sequence). The CDR3 runs to 15 residues. The CDR3 protein is CASSYQGTGNQPQHF. The CDR3 DNA is TGTGCCAGCAGTTACCAGGGGACAGGGAATCAGCCCCAGCATTTT.

The chain recombines TRBV4-3 with TRBJ2-1; D gene ambiguous. Trimming cost V 0 bases and J 0 bases, with 3 bases left between them. Per the germline V gene, CDR1 is LGHNA and CDR2 is YSLEER. The CDR3 is 14 residues long. CDR3 nucleotide sequence: TGCGCCAGCAGCCAAGACAGCTCCTACAATGAGCAGTTCTTC. Translating it yields CASSQDSSYNEQFF.

This clone was observed a handful of times. This sequence joins TRBV7-9 and TRBJ1-2; the match to TRBD1 covers 7 bases. The CDR3 runs to 13 residues. V trimming: 4 bases; J trimming: 3 bases; junction bases outside the gene matches: 2. CDR1 and CDR2 from the germline V gene are SEHNR and FQNEAQ (reference sequence). The CDR3 DNA follows: TGTGCCAGCAGCTCGACAGGGTACTATGGCTACACCTTC. It specifies CASSSTGYYGYTF.

Points on this clone: Mismatch with germline at one junction end may stem from a read error. V and J are TRBV4-3 and TRBJ2-6; 9 bases align to TRBD1. CDR3 length: 16 amino acids. Germline-derived CDR1 and CDR2 are LGHNA and YSLEER. The CDR3 protein is CASSRDRVSGANVLTF. CDR3 coding DNA: TGCGCCAGTAGCCGGGACAGGGTGAGTGGGGCCAACGTCCTGACTTTC.

The chain recombines TRBV5-1 with TRBJ1-3; 7 bases agree with TRBD1. The V gene end was trimmed by 2 bases and the J gene end by 3 bases; junction bases not matched to a gene: 2. Germline CDR1 reads SGHRS; CDR2 reads YFSETQ. There are 14 residues in the CDR3. CDR3 bases: TGCGCCAGCAGCTTCACAGGGGATGGAAACACCATATATTTT. It translates to CASSFTGDGNTIYF.

This chain joins TRBV3-1 (or the pseudogene TRBV3-2) and TRBJ1-1; TRBD1 is a possible D gene (6 bases). The V gene's germline CDR1 is LGHDT and CDR2 YNNKEL (reference sequence). The CDR3 totals 12 residues. Trimming removed 3 bases from V and 7 bases from J, with 9 bases in between. The CDR3 DNA reads as TGTGCCAGCAGCCAGGGCAGGGGTGAAGCTTTCTTT. This translates into CASSQGRGEAFF.

This clone was seen just once. The chain employs TRBV2 and TRBJ1-1; weak D call: TRBD1 (5 bases). This CDR3 spans 14 amino acids. Trimming stripped 3 bases from V and 1 base from J, with 9 bases between. The germline gives CDR1 SNHLY, CDR2 FYNNEI. The CDR3 spells CASSDRAENTEAFF. CDR3 DNA: TGTGCCAGCAGTGACAGGGCTGAGAACACTGAAGCTTTCTTT.

The chain uses TRBV5-1 and TRBJ1-1, with D possibly being TRBD1 (6 bases). V gave up 0 bases and J gave up 2 bases, with 8 bases separating them. The CDR3 length is 14 residues. The germline V gene has CDR1 SGHRS and CDR2 YFSETQ. CDR3 region: CASSLDRANTEAFF. CDR3 DNA: TGCGCCAGCAGCTTGGACAGGGCAAACACTGAAGCTTTCTTT.

The V call is TRBV6-2 or TRBV6-3, the J call TRBJ2-4, with 15 bases fitting TRBD2. Germline values: CDR1 MNHEY, CDR2 SVGEGT. This CDR3 spans 19 amino acids. J lost 1 base, V lost 2 bases, and 6 bases had no gene match. The DNA for the CDR3 is TGTGCCAGCAGTTACGGCTCCGGGACTAGCGGGGGGGCCAAAAACATTCAGTACTTC. Translating it yields CASSYGSGTSGGAKNIQYF.

The chain recombines TRBV29-1 with TRBJ1-1; D not resolved. V was clipped by 7 bases and J by 6 bases, with 12 bases between them. The germline CDR1 and CDR2 sequences are SQVTM and ANQGSEA. CDR3 length: 11 amino acids. In DNA form, the CDR3 reads TGCAGCGCCCCCCCGGTCTCTGAAGCTTTCTTT. Translation: CSAPPVSEAFF.

The chain combines TRBV19 with TRBJ1-4, with 8 bases identical to TRBD1. V shed 5 bases, J shed 7 bases, and the junction held 9 bases outside the gene matches. The CDR3 covers 15 residues. CDR1 and CDR2 (germline): LNHDA, SQIVND (reference sequence). The CDR3, as DNA: TGTGCCAGTAGTCCCTGGACAGGGAGGGGTGAAAAACTGTTTTTT. Protein product: CASSPWTGRGEKLFF. Complete variable domain (other parts from reference TRBV19 and TRBJ1-4): DGGITQSPKYLFRKEGQNVTLSCEQNLNHDAMYWYRQDPGQGLRLIYYSQIVNDFQKGDIAEGYSVSREKKESFPLTVTSAQKNPTAFYLCASSPWTGRGEKLFFGSGTQLSVL.

The chain joins TRBV21-1 to TRBJ2-7; TRBD1 reflects the table's D call only, with no check against the DNA. TRBV21-1 is described as a pseudogene. The CDR3 sequence is 12 residues long. CDR3 sequence: CATKDRFREQYF. The CDR3 nucleotides read TGTGCCACAAAAGACAGGTTTCGCGAGCAGTACTTC.